This entry lists 26 T cell receptor beta chains sequenced from one sample in a study of blood T cells in healthy people across ages. Combining a sample-barcoded 5' primer with a J-beta primer mix, a second PCR ran for roughly 6 to 11 cycles. In TCRdb, the 5' RACE reads were re-called with MiXCR into one record per CDR3 protein. Here the sample spans over 1,300,000 distinct CDR3 sequences, approximately 63% being singletons. Specimen: blood. The receptor source for this set is a young man in good health.

V usage is TRBV6-5 and J usage is TRBJ2-7; possibly TRBD1 for D (6 bases). V was trimmed by 7 bases and J by 2 bases, leaving 15 bases between them. The CDR3 loop spans 14 amino acids. From germline, CDR1 is MNHEY and CDR2 SVGAGI. The CDR3 loop is CASNKQGPTYEQYF. The CDR3 bases are TGTGCCAGCAACAAACAGGGACCTACCTACGAGCAGTACTTC.

In this sample, this clonotype turned up a few times. The V gene is TRBV29-1, the J gene TRBJ2-5; TRBD1 might be the D (5 bases). This CDR3 contains 12 residues. Germline V gene lookup returns CDR1 SQVTM and CDR2 ANQGSEA. Trimming took off 4 bases at V and 3 bases at J, with 9 bases between the two ends. The CDR3 region is CSVGPGKETQYF. In DNA, the CDR3 is TGCAGCGTTGGGCCAGGGAAAGAGACCCAGTACTTC.

The V call is TRBV6-1, the J call TRBJ2-7, with TRBD2 matching over 7 bases. Germline V lookup: CDR1 MNHNS, CDR2 SASEGT. V trimming: 7 bases; J trimming: 1 base; junction bases outside the gene matches: 16. This CDR3 region has 17 residues. This CDR3 reads CASIGLSRAGESYEQYF. CDR3 bases: TGTGCCAGCATTGGGTTGTCGCGGGCGGGGGAGTCCTACGAGCAGTACTTC.

This clonotype was detected only once. The CDR3 nucleotides read TGTGCCAGCAGTCGACCCGGGACAGGGGTTCCTAGTGAGCAGTTCTTC. Translated, it gives CASSRPGTGVPSEQFF. The gene calls are TRBV6-2 or TRBV6-3 and TRBJ2-1; 10 bases fit TRBD1. V was pared by 5 bases and J by 9 bases, with 13 bases of the junction left unmatched. CDR1 is MNHEY, CDR2 SVGEGT, per germline. The CDR3 has 16 residues.

The chain uses TRBV6-5 and TRBJ2-2; D might be TRBD2 (5 bases). Trimming left V 0 bases short and J 0 bases short, with 11 bases between. This CDR3 spans 17 amino acids. Germline assignment: CDR1 MNHEY and CDR2 SVGAGI. The CDR3 DNA reads TGTGCCAGCAGTTACTCCACAGCGGTAGCGAACACCGGGGAGCTGTTTTTT. Protein product: CASSYSTAVANTGELFF.

The V and J genes are TRBV5-1 and TRBJ2-7; TRBD2 is a possible D gene (6 bases). From germline, CDR1 is SGHRS and CDR2 YFSETQ. The CDR3 is 11 residues long. V was trimmed by 10 bases and J by 2 bases, leaving 10 bases between them. DNA of the CDR3: TGCGCCGGAGGGATTCCCTACGAGCAGTACTTC. Encoded protein: CAGGIPYEQYF.

V is TRBV6-5 and J is TRBJ2-7; 8 nucleotides line up with TRBD2. This CDR3 has 16 amino acids. V gave up 0 bases and J gave up 2 bases; unmatched junction bases: 6. Germline assignment: CDR1 MNHEY and CDR2 SVGAGI. The CDR3 reads CASSYSVGSGAYEQYF. The CDR3 DNA follows: TGTGCCAGCAGTTACTCGGTCGGTAGCGGGGCCTACGAGCAGTACTTC.

V gene TRBV25-1 combines with J gene TRBJ2-7; 8 bases fit TRBD2. The trim removed 6 bases at V and 0 bases at J, leaving 7 bases unmatched. In germline, CDR1 is MGHDK, CDR2 SYGVNS. CDR3 length: 15 residues. This CDR3 reads CASRPGGPLSYEQYF. In DNA form, the CDR3 reads TGTGCCAGCAGGCCGGGGGGGCCTCTCTCCTACGAGCAGTACTTC.

The chain has TRBV4-2 and TRBJ2-1; no clear D gene. V was trimmed by 0 bases and J by 7 bases, leaving 10 bases between them. The CDR3 spans 14 residues. Germline values: CDR1 LGHNA, CDR2 YNFKEQ. CDR3 protein: CASSQDGDWNEQFF. The CDR3 bases are TGTGCCAGCAGCCAAGACGGAGATTGGAATGAGCAGTTCTTC.

This clonotype was observed a single time. J is TRBJ1-1 and V is TRBV6-5; D is undetermined. Germline-derived CDR1 and CDR2 are MNHEY and SVGAGI. V lost 7 bases, J lost 0 bases, and 12 bases lay in between. The CDR3 is 14 amino acids. The CDR3 loop reads CASKPAVMNTEAFF. Written as DNA, the CDR3 is TGTGCCAGCAAGCCGGCGGTCATGAACACTGAAGCTTTCTTT.

DNA for the CDR3: TGTGCCAGCAGCGTGTTAGCCCGCCCAGATACGCAGTATTTT. Its protein is CASSVLARPDTQYF. The genes are TRBV9 and TRBJ2-3; D uncertain. CDR3 length: 14 residues. The ends were cut back, 2 bases at V and 4 bases at J, with 11 bases in the middle. Germline V gene lookup returns CDR1 SGDLS and CDR2 YYNGEE.

The chain has TRBV10-2 and TRBJ2-5; 8 nucleotides line up with TRBD1. Per germline, CDR1 WSHSY and CDR2 SAAADI. Trimming removed 6 bases from V and 2 bases from J; junction bases left unmatched: 5. This CDR3 is built from 14 residues. CDR3 sequence (DNA): TGCGCCAGCAGGGACACAGGGGGACAAGAGACCCAGTACTTC. The encoded protein is CASRDTGGQETQYF.

A few counts support this clonotype. The rearrangement uses TRBV20-1 and TRBJ2-5; tentative D call: TRBD2 (5 bases). This CDR3 is built from 14 residues. The V gene's germline CDR1 is DFQATT and CDR2 SNEGSKA (reference sequence). Trimming removed 0 bases at V and 1 base at J, with 9 bases between. CDR3 nucleotide sequence: TGCAGTGCTAGAGATCTGAGCGGCCAAGAGACCCAGTACTTC. Protein product: CSARDLSGQETQYF.

There are a few counts of this clonotype. The chain carries TRBV6-5 and TRBJ1-4; no definite D call. Germline V gene sequence: CDR1 MNHEY, CDR2 SVGAGI. V was shortened by 0 bases and J by 6 bases, with 11 bases between the two germline ends. This CDR3 has 15 amino acids. The CDR3 region has the DNA TGTGCCAGCAGTTACTCTCAAGGGCGGTATGAAAAACTGTTTTTT. Its protein product is CASSYSQGRYEKLFF.

This chain joins TRBV7-9 and TRBJ1-2, with TRBD1 matching over 7 bases. The ends lost 4 bases at V and 0 bases at J; junction bases unmatched: 14. The CDR3 runs to 18 residues. CDR1 and CDR2 (germline): SEHNR, FQNEAQ (reference sequence). The CDR3 DNA follows: TGTGCCAGCAGCTCCTCTAAAGACAGGGCGGACTCTAACTATGGCTACACCTTC. It translates to CASSSSKDRADSNYGYTF.

The genes are TRBV6-2 or TRBV6-3 and TRBJ2-3, with a tentative D call TRBD1 (6 bases). Per germline, CDR1 MNHEY and CDR2 SVGEGT. Trimming shortened V by 8 bases and J by 1 base, and 13 bases separated the two germline ends. The CDR3 covers 14 residues. CDR3 sequence (DNA): TGTGCCAGCGAGGGGGTAATACGCACAGATACGCAGTATTTT. Translation: CASEGVIRTDTQYF.

This clonotype was picked up a small number of times. The chain employs TRBV12-3 or TRBV12-4 and TRBJ2-6; D not certain. V was cut by 3 bases and J by 2 bases, with 23 bases left in between. The CDR3 extends over 20 amino acids. CDR3 nucleotides: TGTGCCAGCAGTTTGCGGCGTGGATTCGCCAGTGGAACTGGGGCCAACGTCCTGACTTTC. Translated, it gives CASSLRRGFASGTGANVLTF.

The CDR3 DNA reads TGTGCCAGCAGCTCACGGACTAGCGGGGGGTTCACAGATACGCAGTATTTT. This translates into CASSSRTSGGFTDTQYF. V usage is TRBV9 and J usage is TRBJ2-3, with 14 bases identical to TRBD2. V dropped 4 bases and J dropped 2; count of bases not matched to a gene: 6. CDR3 length: 17 amino acids. Germline assignment: CDR1 SGDLS and CDR2 YYNGEE.

V and J are TRBV27 and TRBJ1-2; D is perhaps TRBD1 (5 bases). Trimming left V 5 bases short and J 2 bases short, with 18 bases between. CDR3 length: 16 residues. The germline CDR1 and CDR2 sequences are MNHEY and SMNVEV (reference sequence). The CDR3 is CASSADYGGLNYGYTF. The CDR3, as DNA: TGTGCCAGCAGTGCAGACTACGGGGGACTCAACTATGGCTACACCTTC.

The chain has TRBV6-6 and TRBJ2-5; TRBD1 matches 7 bases. V lost 6 bases and J lost 4; bases outside the gene matches: 2. The CDR3 is 12 residues long. Germline V gives CDR1 MNHNY, CDR2 SVGAGI (reference sequence). CDR3 region: CASRTGAETQYF. In nucleotides, the CDR3 is TGTGCCAGCAGAACAGGGGCAGAGACCCAGTACTTC.

The chain recombines TRBV7-6 with TRBJ2-7; 12 bases map to TRBD2. This CDR3 has 16 residues. Germline V lookup: CDR1 SGHVS, CDR2 FNYEAQ. J lost 3 bases, V lost 4 bases, and 7 bases had no gene match. The CDR3 loop is CASSSTLGLAGYEQYF. The CDR3 bases are TGTGCCAGCAGCTCTACCTTGGGACTAGCGGGCTACGAGCAGTACTTC.

CDR3 in DNA: TGTGCCAGCAGTTACTCGAGAAACGCCAGGGTGATCTATGGCTACACCTTC. It specifies CASSYSRNARVIYGYTF. J is TRBJ1-2 and V is TRBV6-6, with D perhaps matching TRBD1 (5 bases). V was shortened by 0 bases and J by 4 bases, with 18 bases between the two germline ends. The CDR3 consists of 17 residues. Looked up from germline, CDR1 is MNHNY and CDR2 is SVGAGI (reference sequence).

This clonotype was seen only a few times. This rearrangement joins TRBV29-1 to TRBJ2-7; TRBD1 or TRBD2 may be the D gene (5 bases each). CDR1 and CDR2 from the germline V gene are SQVTM and ANQGSEA. Trimming stripped 6 bases from V and 3 bases from J, with 12 bases between. This CDR3 region has 12 residues. CDR3 sequence: CSVLTDYYEQYF. Written as DNA, the CDR3 is TGCAGCGTATTGACAGACTACTACGAGCAGTACTTC.

V usage is TRBV6-5 and J usage is TRBJ2-1; 7 nucleotides align to TRBD2. CDR1 MNHEY and CDR2 SVGAGI come from the germline V gene. This CDR3 has 16 residues. V shed 3 bases and J 2 bases; nucleotides not matched to a gene: 7. CDR3 loop: CASSYLAGAPYNEQFF. In nucleotides, the CDR3 is TGTGCCAGCAGTTATTTAGCGGGCGCCCCCTACAATGAGCAGTTCTTC.

The chain links TRBV29-1 to TRBJ2-2; 11 bases line up with TRBD1. V was pared by 4 bases and J by 6 bases, with 4 bases of the junction left unmatched. The CDR3 covers 14 residues. The germline gives CDR1 SQVTM, CDR2 ANQGSEA. The chain's CDR3 is CSVGTGGRAGELFF. For the CDR3, the DNA is TGCAGCGTTGGGACAGGGGGCCGGGCCGGGGAGCTGTTTTTT.

J is TRBJ2-7 and V is TRBV7-2, with D possibly matching TRBD2 (5 bases). Trimming removed 5 bases at V and 9 bases at J, with 17 bases between. The CDR3 has 13 residues. Germline CDR1 SGHTA, CDR2 FQGNSA. Here the CDR3 DNA reads TGTGCCAGCAGCCCTCAGCCGACTGCGGGGCAGTACTTC. It specifies CASSPQPTAGQYF.